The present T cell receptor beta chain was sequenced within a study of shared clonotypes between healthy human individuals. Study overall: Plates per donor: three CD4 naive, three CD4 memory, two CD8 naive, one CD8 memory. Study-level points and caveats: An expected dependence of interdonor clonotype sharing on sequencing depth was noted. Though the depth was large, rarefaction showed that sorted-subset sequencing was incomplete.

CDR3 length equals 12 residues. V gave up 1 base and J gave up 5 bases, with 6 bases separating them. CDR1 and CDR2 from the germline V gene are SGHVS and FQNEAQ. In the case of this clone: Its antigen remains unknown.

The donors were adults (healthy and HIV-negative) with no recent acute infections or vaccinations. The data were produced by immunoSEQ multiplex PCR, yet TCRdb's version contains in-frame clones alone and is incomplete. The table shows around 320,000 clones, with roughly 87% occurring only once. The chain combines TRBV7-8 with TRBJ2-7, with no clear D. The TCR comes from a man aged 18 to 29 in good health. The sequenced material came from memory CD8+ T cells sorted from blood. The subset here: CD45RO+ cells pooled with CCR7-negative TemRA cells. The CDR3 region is CASSLGRDEQYF. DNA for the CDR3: TGTGCCAGCAGCTTAGGTCGTGACGAGCAGTACTTC.